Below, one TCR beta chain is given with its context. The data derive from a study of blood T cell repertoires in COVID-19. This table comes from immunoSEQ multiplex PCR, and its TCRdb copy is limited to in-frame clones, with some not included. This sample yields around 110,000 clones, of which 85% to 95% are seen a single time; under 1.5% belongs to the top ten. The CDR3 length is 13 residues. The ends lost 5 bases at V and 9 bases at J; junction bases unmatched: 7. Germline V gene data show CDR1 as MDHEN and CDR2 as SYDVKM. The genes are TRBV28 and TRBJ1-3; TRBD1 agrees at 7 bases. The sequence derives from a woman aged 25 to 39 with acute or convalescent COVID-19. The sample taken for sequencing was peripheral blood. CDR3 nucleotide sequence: TGTGCCAGCAGTAGACAGGGTCGGGGCACCATATATTTT. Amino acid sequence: CASSRQGRGTIYF.